This T cell receptor beta chain was observed in a study of T cells in Graves' hyperthyroidism and ophthalmopathy. RNA transcripts provided the source from which TCR beta CDR3 regions were amplified. Initially, a first-round RT-PCR of the TCR CDR3 employed the HTBI primer set. One entry per CDR3 protein results from TCRdb running MiXCR on the multiplex PCR reads. Of 750,000 to 900,000 distinct CDR3 sequences in the sample, roughly 37% are singletons; the top ten hold around 9.3%. The study enrolled patients aged 18 to 65 with newly diagnosed hyperthyroidism of under 2 months' duration. Only a few counts were recorded for this clonotype. This receptor was identified in a man aged 18 to 29 with Graves' hyperthyroidism. The sequenced sample consisted of blood.

The CDR3 here is CASSPDAAFGPYEQYF. CDR3 DNA: TGCGCCAGCAGCCCCGACGCGGCCTTTGGCCCCTACGAGCAGTACTTC. This chain connects TRBV5-1 to TRBJ2-7; D not certain. Deletions cut 4 bases from V and 2 bases from J, with 19 bases between. This CDR3 has 16 amino acids. Germline CDR1 and CDR2: SGHRS and YFSETQ. The full variable domain, its missing parts supplied by reference TRBV5-1 and TRBJ2-7, is KAGVTQTPRYLIKTRGQQVTLSCSPISGHRSVSWYQQTPGQGLQFLFEYFSETQRNKGNFPGRFSGRQFSNSRSEMNVSTLELGDSALYLCASSPDAAFGPYEQYFGPGTRLTVT.